A selection of T cell receptor beta chains follows, all from one sample in a study of PD-1 blockade in classical Hodgkin lymphoma. Method: immunoSEQ multiplex PCR; TCRdb's copy keeps in-frame clones and lacks some. The sample lists 100,000 or so clones, roughly 90% seen once, with under 8% in the top ten. Sequencing was performed on peripheral blood mononuclear cells (PBMCs), taken before the second cycle of nivolumab. These TCRs come from a human donor with classical Hodgkin lymphoma. Each CDR3 is given with its conserved first and last residue. The D gene is left open where the match is weak. Part of the rows lack a size; the others show once, few, many or a class for expanded clones.

size	V	J	D	DNA	CDR3
.	TRBV7-2	TRBJ1-6	.	TGTGCCAGCAGCTTGGACTCCTATAATTCACCCCTCCACTTT	CASSLDSYNSPLHF
once	TRBV27	TRBJ2-7	.	TGTGCCAGCAGTCCCTTGAGCCGCGAGCAGTACTTC	CASSPLSREQYF
few	TRBV30	TRBJ1-4	.	TGTGCCTGGGAAATCGGGCCCCATAATGAAAAACTGTTTTTT	CAWEIGPHNEKLFF
.	TRBV10-1	TRBJ1-2	TRBD1	TGCGCCAGCCGCAGTCAGGGGGACTATGGCTACACCTTC	CASRSQGDYGYTF
.	TRBV5-1	TRBJ2-7	.	TGCGCCAGCAGCTTGAAAGGGTGGGGAACGTCGGCCTACGAGCAGTACTTC	CASSLKGWGTSAYEQYF
.	TRBV6-6	TRBJ2-5	.	TGTGCCAGCAGTACGGACGGCCTAAGCGGGGAGACCCAGTACTTC	CASSTDGLSGETQYF
.	TRBV11-2	TRBJ2-5	.	TGTGCCAGCAGCTTAGTCGGGGGCGACCAAGAGACCCAGTACTTC	CASSLVGGDQETQYF
.	TRBV18	TRBJ2-7	.	TGTGCCAGCTCACCGCAGGGGAGCTCCTACGAGCAGTACTTC	CASSPQGSSYEQYF
.	TRBV5-4	TRBJ1-2	.	TGTGCCGGCAGCTTGGAGAGGGGGGATGGCTACACCTTC	CAGSLERGDGYTF
.	TRBV30	TRBJ1-5	.	TGTGCCTGGAGCGTTAGGGGCATTAATCAGCCCCAGCATTTT	CAWSVRGINQPQHF
.	TRBV2	TRBJ2-7	.	TGTGCCAGCAGTGTGGATCGGGGGTCGGGCGAGCAGTACTTC	CASSVDRGSGEQYF
once	TRBV28	TRBJ2-7	.	TGTGCCAGCCGTCAGGGAGCCTACGAGCAGTACTTC	CASRQGAYEQYF
.	TRBV5-3	TRBJ1-1	.	TGTGCCAGAAGACGACGGTTGGGGGATGAAGCTTTCTTT	CARRRRLGDEAFF
once	TRBV4-2	TRBJ1-2	.	TGTGCCAGCAGCCAAGATCGATCGGGCAACTATGGCTACACCTTC	CASSQDRSGNYGYTF
.	TRBV28	TRBJ1-2	.	TGTGCCAGCAGTTTAATTAACAGGGTTTATGACTACACCTTC	CASSLINRVYDYTF
.	TRBV28	TRBJ1-2	.	TGTGCCAGCAGTTTAAGTCCAGGGAAAGGCTACACCTTC	CASSLSPGKGYTF
.	TRBV19	TRBJ1-2	.	TGTGCCAGTAGTGGTTACCTGGGGGATTATGGCTACACCTTC	CASSGYLGDYGYTF
.	TRBV7-9	TRBJ2-1	.	TGTGCCAGCAGCCCTACGGCCCTTTCCTACAATGAGCAGTTCTTC	CASSPTALSYNEQFF
.	TRBV7-3	TRBJ2-1	.	TGTGCCAGCAGCCCAATTGGGAGGGGGGGCTACAATGAGCAGTTCTTC	CASSPIGRGGYNEQFF
.	TRBV15	TRBJ2-1	.	TGTGCCACCAGCAGCGGGAACTACAATGAGCAGTTCTTC	CATSSGNYNEQFF
.	TRBV4-1	TRBJ1-2	.	TGCGCCAGCAGCCAAGATCAAGACAGAGGATGGGTTGGGAGGTCTAACTATGGCTACACCTTC	CASSQDQDRGWVGRSNYGYTF
.	TRBV10-2	TRBJ2-7	TRBD1	TGCGCCACCGCTAGCCCCGGGACAGGAGAGTACGAGCAGTACTTC	CATASPGTGEYEQYF
.	TRBV28	TRBJ1-1	.	TGTGCCAGCAGTAGATGGGGAGGGGGCACTGAAGCTTTCTTT	CASSRWGGGTEAFF
.	TRBV28	TRBJ2-7	TRBD1	TGTGCCAGCAGCCCCGGGGGACAGGGAATTTACGAGCAGTACTTC	CASSPGGQGIYEQYF
once	TRBV13	TRBJ1-1	TRBD1	TGTGCCAGCAGCTTAGGCCTCGGCAGGGGGCGTGTTGAAGCTTTCTTT	CASSLGLGRGRVEAFF
.	TRBV19	TRBJ1-1	TRBD1	TGTGCCAGTAGTATGGGCAGGGGGATCACTGAAGCTTTCTTT	CASSMGRGITEAFF
.	TRBV5-1	TRBJ1-1	TRBD1	TGCGCCAGCACTACTAGCAGACAGGGGGTTGGCACTGAAGCTTTCTTT	CASTTSRQGVGTEAFF
.	TRBV5-1	TRBJ2-3	.	TGCGCCAGCAGCTTGGGCACACGGGGTAGCACAGATACGCAGTATTTT	CASSLGTRGSTDTQYF
.	TRBV30	TRBJ1-1	.	TGTGCCTGGAGTTATTGGGTTCAGGGACTCGAAGCTTTCTTT	CAWSYWVQGLEAFF
.	TRBV6-6	TRBJ1-1	TRBD1	TGTGCCAGCAGTGCCTCGACAGGGTGGACTGAAGCTTTCTTT	CASSASTGWTEAFF
.	TRBV6-5	TRBJ1-2	.	TGTGCCAGCAGTTTCCGGGCGTCCATTAACTATGGCTACACCTTC	CASSFRASINYGYTF
.	TRBV7-8	TRBJ1-4	TRBD1	TGTGCCAGCAGCTTACGGCTCGGACAGGGGGATTCTAATGAAAAACTGTTTTTT	CASSLRLGQGDSNEKLFF
.	TRBV7-2	TRBJ1-2	.	TGTGCCAGCAGCCGCACGCGGGGTTCGCTTGGCTACACCTTC	CASSRTRGSLGYTF
once	TRBV28	TRBJ1-3	.	TGTGCCAGCAGTCTAACCGGGACGTCGGATCACTCTGGAAACACCATATATTTT	CASSLTGTSDHSGNTIYF
.	TRBV6-6	TRBJ1-2	TRBD1	TGTGCCAGCAAAATTGACAGGGATCGATATGGCTACACCTTC	CASKIDRDRYGYTF
.	TRBV7-2	TRBJ2-7	.	TGTGCCAGCAGTCTTGCGGATGCCGGAGGAGTATCCCCCTACGAGCAGTACTTC	CASSLADAGGVSPYEQYF
.	TRBV4-2	TRBJ1-4	TRBD1	TGTGCCAGCAGATCCCAGGGGGCGCCTGAGGCAACTAATGAAAAACTGTTTTTT	CASRSQGAPEATNEKLFF
.	TRBV30	TRBJ2-1	TRBD2	TGTGCCTGGAGTGGCCGGACTAGCGGGGGGCTAAGCTCCTACAATGAGCAGTTCTTC	CAWSGRTSGGLSSYNEQFF
.	TRBV5-6	TRBJ2-7	TRBD1	TGTGCCAGCAGAATAGGGACAGGGGAATACTACGAGCAGTACTTC	CASRIGTGEYYEQYF
.	TRBV6-4	TRBJ2-7	.	TGTGCCAGCAGTGACCCCCGGCAGGGGCTTCCCTACGAGCAGTACTTC	CASSDPRQGLPYEQYF
.	TRBV6-5	TRBJ2-5	.	TGTGCCAGCAGTTTCGGATCAGGGGCGAGCCAAGAGACCCAGTACTTC	CASSFGSGASQETQYF
once	TRBV4-2	TRBJ1-4	.	TGTGCCAGCAGCCAAGATGGGACTGCATCAACTAATGAAAAACTGTTTTTT	CASSQDGTASTNEKLFF
once	TRBV28	TRBJ2-7	TRBD1	TGTGCCAGCCCCCCCGAGGGACAGAGTTCCTACGAGCAGTACTTC	CASPPEGQSSYEQYF
.	TRBV28	TRBJ1-5	.	TGTGCCAGCAGTTTTTCACTAATCAATCAGCCCCAGCATTTT	CASSFSLINQPQHF
.	TRBV9	TRBJ2-7	.	TGTGCCAGCAGCCCGCCGAACAGCTACGAGCAGTACTTC	CASSPPNSYEQYF
.	TRBV19	TRBJ2-3	.	TGTGCCAGTAGTTGGATCCGGGACCCTAAAGACACAGATACGCAGTATTTT	CASSWIRDPKDTDTQYF
.	TRBV7-2	TRBJ1-1	.	TGTGCCAGCAGGCCAGACAGTAGATTCTCCGAAGCTTTCTTT	CASRPDSRFSEAFF
.	TRBV5-1	TRBJ2-1	.	TGCGCCAGCAGGTTGGACTTCAACAATGAGCAGTTCTTC	CASRLDFNNEQFF
once	TRBV28	TRBJ2-1	.	TGTGCCAGCAGTGTTCGGTGGAGACTCCTAAAGTCTAATGAGCAGTTCTTC	CASSVRWRLLKSNEQFF
.	TRBV7-9	TRBJ2-6	.	TGTGCCAGCAGCTTAGGGGGTGCTGGGGCCAACGTCCTGACTTTC	CASSLGGAGANVLTF
.	TRBV27	TRBJ1-6	.	TGTGCCAGCAGTCTCCAGGGTGATAATTCACCCCTCCACTTT	CASSLQGDNSPLHF
.	TRBV7-8	TRBJ2-2	.	TGTGCCAGCAGCTTAGCGCCCGCAGTGAACACCGGGGAGCTGTTTTTT	CASSLAPAVNTGELFF
.	TRBV5-6	TRBJ2-7	.	TGTGCCAGCAGCACAATAGGAGCTAACGAGCAGTACTTC	CASSTIGANEQYF
.	TRBV6-4	TRBJ2-3	TRBD1	TGTGCCAGCAGGAGGGACAGGGGGACAGATACGCAGTATTTT	CASRRDRGTDTQYF
once	TRBV27	TRBJ1-4	.	TGTGCCAGCAGTTGGCACACTACTAATGAAAAACTGTTTTTT	CASSWHTTNEKLFF
.	TRBV27	TRBJ1-1	.	TGTGCCAGCAGTCGGTCGACAGGTACTACCACTGAAGCTTTCTTT	CASSRSTGTTTEAFF
.	TRBV6-1	TRBJ1-4	.	TGTGCCAGCAGTGAAGTACAGGGCGCCAAGGGTGAAGAAAAACTGTTTTTT	CASSEVQGAKGEEKLFF
.	TRBV9	TRBJ2-5	TRBD1	TGTGCCAGCAGCGTACAGGGGGCGGAAGAGACCCAGTACTTC	CASSVQGAEETQYF